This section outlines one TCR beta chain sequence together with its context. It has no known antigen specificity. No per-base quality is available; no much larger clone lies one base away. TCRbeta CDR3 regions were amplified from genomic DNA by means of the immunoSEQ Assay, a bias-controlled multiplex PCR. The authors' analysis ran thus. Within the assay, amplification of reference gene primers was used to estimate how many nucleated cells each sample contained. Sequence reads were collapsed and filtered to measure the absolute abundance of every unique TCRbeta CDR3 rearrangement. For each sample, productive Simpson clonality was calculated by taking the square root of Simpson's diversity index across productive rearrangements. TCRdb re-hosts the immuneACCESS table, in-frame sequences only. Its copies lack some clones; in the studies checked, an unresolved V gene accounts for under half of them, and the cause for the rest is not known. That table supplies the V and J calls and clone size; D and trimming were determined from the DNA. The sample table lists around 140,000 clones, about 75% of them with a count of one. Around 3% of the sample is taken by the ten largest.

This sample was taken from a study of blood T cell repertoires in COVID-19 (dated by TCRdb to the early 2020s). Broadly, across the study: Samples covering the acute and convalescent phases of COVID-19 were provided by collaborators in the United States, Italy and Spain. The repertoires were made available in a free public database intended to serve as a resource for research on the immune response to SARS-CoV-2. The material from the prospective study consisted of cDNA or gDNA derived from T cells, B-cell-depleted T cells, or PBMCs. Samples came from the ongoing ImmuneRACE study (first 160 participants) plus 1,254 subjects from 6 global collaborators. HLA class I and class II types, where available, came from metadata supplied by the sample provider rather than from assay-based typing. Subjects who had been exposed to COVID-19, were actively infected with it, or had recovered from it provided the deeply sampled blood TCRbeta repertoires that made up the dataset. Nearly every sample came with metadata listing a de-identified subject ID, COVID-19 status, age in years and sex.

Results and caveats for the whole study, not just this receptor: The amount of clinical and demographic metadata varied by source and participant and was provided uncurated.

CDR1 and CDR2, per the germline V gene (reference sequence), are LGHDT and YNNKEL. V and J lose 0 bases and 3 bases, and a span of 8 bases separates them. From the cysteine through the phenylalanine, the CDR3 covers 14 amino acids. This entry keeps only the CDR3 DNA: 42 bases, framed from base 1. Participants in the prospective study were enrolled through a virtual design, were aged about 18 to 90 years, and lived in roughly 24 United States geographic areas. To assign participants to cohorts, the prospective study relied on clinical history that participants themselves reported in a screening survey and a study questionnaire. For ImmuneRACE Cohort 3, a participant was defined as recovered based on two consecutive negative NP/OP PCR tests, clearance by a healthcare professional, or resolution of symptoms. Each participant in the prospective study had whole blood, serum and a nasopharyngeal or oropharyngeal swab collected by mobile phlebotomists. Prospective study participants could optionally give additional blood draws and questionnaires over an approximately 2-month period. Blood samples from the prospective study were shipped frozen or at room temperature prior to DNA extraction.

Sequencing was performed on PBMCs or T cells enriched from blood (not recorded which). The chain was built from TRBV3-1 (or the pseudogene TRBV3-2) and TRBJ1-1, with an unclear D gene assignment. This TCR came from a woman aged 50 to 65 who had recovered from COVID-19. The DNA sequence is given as TGTGCCAGCAGCCAAGATAACCTACACACTGAAGCTTTCTTT. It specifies CASSQDNLHTEAFF.